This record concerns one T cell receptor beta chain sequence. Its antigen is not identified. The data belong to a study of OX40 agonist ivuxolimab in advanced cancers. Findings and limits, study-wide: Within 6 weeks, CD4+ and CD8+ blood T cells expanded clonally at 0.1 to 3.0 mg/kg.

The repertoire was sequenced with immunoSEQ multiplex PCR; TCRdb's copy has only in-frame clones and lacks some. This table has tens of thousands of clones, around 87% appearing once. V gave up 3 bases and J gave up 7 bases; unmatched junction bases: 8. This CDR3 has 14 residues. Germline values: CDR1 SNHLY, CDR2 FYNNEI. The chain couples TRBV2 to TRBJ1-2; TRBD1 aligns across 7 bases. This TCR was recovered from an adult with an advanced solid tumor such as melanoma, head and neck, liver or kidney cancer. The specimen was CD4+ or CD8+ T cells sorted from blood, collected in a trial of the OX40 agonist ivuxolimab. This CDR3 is CASSEGRGAIGYTF. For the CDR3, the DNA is TGTGCCAGCAGTGAGGGCAGGGGGGCGATTGGCTACACCTTC.